The rows below give T cell receptor beta chains drawn from one sample of a study of type 1 regulatory T cells. No antigens are known for them. TCRdb recomputed calls from the reads with MiXCR, one row per CDR3 protein. The data contain around 69,000 distinct CDR3 sequences, roughly three fifths of them singletons. The sequenced material came from cultured T cells, either the whole culture or a sorted T cell fraction (not recorded which). These receptors were obtained from a human donor in good health. The CDR3 runs from the conserved cysteine through the conserved F or W. Each record gives: J gene, V gene, CDR3 protein.

>TRBJ2-1|TRBV20-1
CSATDPGRASNEQFF
>TRBJ2-3|TRBV6-1
CASSESMTSGLPDTQYF
>TRBJ1-5|TRBV7-2
CASSGPGGNQPQHF
>TRBJ2-3|TRBV20-1
CSAREGLAIDTQYF
>TRBJ2-2|TRBV20-1
CSAREPGQPNTGELFF
>TRBJ1-2|TRBV4-1
CASSQLQRTYGYTF
>TRBJ2-3|TRBV7-9
CASSRGRADTQYF
>TRBJ1-2|TRBV5-1
CASSLDHNVHYGYTF
>TRBJ2-1|TRBV7-9
CASSLRAPHNEQFF
>TRBJ2-1|TRBV6-1
CASSEVNGYYNEQFF
>TRBJ2-6|TRBV15
CATSGSTGTGANVLTF
>TRBJ2-2|TRBV20-1
CSARDLAGGTGELFF
>TRBJ2-3|TRBV30
CAWRLVPTDTQYF
>TRBJ2-4|TRBV20-1
CSARLHEGLNIQYF
>TRBJ2-7|TRBV12-5
CASGLMGSYEQYF
>TRBJ2-1|TRBV20-1
CSARDLGDSGARLYNEQFF
>TRBJ1-2|TRBV11-1
CASSPGQGVNYGYTF
>TRBJ1-1|TRBV6-1
CASSARDMNTEAFF
>TRBJ1-2|TRBV20-1
CSARREGYGYTF
>TRBJ2-1|TRBV12-3/TRBV12-4
CASSRDRGNDEQFF
>TRBJ1-4|TRBV27
CASSSNRDRSLFF
>TRBJ2-3|TRBV2
CASSELAGVGDTQYF
>TRBJ2-5|TRBV7-7
CASSRGEREETQYF
>TRBJ2-5|TRBV20-1
CSASGSRQGGGETQYF
>TRBJ2-6|TRBV4-3
CASSQANRVSGANVLTF
>TRBJ2-3|TRBV20-1
CSASPGATDTQYF
>TRBJ1-6|TRBV7-3
CASSLFGGGNSPLHF
>TRBJ1-5|TRBV29-1
CSVEGDNQPQHF
>TRBJ2-7|TRBV20-1
CSADTTGTSGSYEQYF
>TRBJ2-7|TRBV7-9
CASSPGKGSYEQYF
>TRBJ2-7|TRBV6-5
CASSYHSASGRPEQYF
>TRBJ1-6|TRBV4-3
CASSQDGTESSYNSPLHF
>TRBJ2-3|TRBV10-2
CASSEGGTQYF
>TRBJ2-1|TRBV5-5
CASRDRAGGPDEQFF
>TRBJ2-5|TRBV18
CASSPEAEETQYF
>TRBJ2-7|TRBV28
CASRLTGSEQYF
>TRBJ2-3|TRBV7-2
CASSRDITDTQYF
>TRBJ1-6|TRBV20-1
CSARGGGMGANSPLHF
>TRBJ2-7|TRBV7-2
CASSSRSSYEQYF
>TRBJ1-3|TRBV7-6
CASSLRDNGNTIYF
>TRBJ2-7|TRBV20-1
CSASSGTSGTYEQYF
>TRBJ2-2|TRBV20-1
CSARRSGGNTGELFF
>TRBJ1-1|TRBV5-1
CASSSDRLMNTEAFF
>TRBJ2-3|TRBV29-1
CSVKAGGLTDTQYF
>TRBJ2-7|TRBV4-2
CASSQDDRLGHEQYF
>TRBJ1-1|TRBV15
CATRGAGSYTEAFF
>TRBJ2-1|TRBV20-1
CSARPLPGRSYNEQFF
>TRBJ2-1|TRBV6-2/TRBV6-3
CASRGLGHNEQFF
>TRBJ2-3|TRBV7-9
CASRRFRDRALRHSTDTQYF
>TRBJ1-4|TRBV5-1
CASSLRGINEKLFF
>TRBJ2-7|TRBV20-1
CSARATGGGRVDEQYF
>TRBJ2-4|TRBV9
CASSVDARHLNIQYF
>TRBJ1-5|TRBV12-3/TRBV12-4
CASSLNDGQPQHF
>TRBJ2-3|TRBV20-1
CSAILGSSTDTQYF
>TRBJ2-1|TRBV7-9
CASSLAGRNYNEQFF
>TRBJ1-2|TRBV20-1
CSATTGVESYTF
>TRBJ1-2|TRBV29-1
CSVEGGLSLGYTF